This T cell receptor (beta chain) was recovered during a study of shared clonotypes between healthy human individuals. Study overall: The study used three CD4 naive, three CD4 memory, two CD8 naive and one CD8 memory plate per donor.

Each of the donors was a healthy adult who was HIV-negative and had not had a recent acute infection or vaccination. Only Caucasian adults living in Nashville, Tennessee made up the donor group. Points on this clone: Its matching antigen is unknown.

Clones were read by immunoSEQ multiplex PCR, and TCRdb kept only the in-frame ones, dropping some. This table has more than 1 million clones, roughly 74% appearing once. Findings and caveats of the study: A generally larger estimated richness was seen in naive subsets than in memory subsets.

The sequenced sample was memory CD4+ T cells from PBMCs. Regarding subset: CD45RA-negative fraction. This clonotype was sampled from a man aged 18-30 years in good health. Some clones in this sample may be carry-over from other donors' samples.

The CDR3 here is CASSEREGSLGELFF. CDR3 bases: TGTGCCAGCAGTGAGAGGGAAGGATCTTTAGGGGAGCTGTTTTTT. The rearrangement uses TRBV9 and TRBJ2-2; TRBD2 might be the D (5 bases). The CDR3 loop spans 15 amino acids. Germline V gives CDR1 SGDLS, CDR2 YYNGEE. V lost 5 bases and J lost 8, with 19 bases in between.